This T cell receptor (beta chain) was retrieved from a study of cytomegalovirus exposure and HLA in healthy donors listed by TCRdb under 2017. Some background on the complete study: In an earlier analysis of some 610 of the donors, roughly 300 Gb of sequence data and 90 million to 120 million unique TCR beta sequences from about 190 million T cells were reported. About 300 gigabases of sequencing data and tens of millions of unique TCR sequences were included in an early release covering several hundred HLA-typed donors. Among the approximately 430 genotyped donors, around 81% belonged to the genetic ancestry cluster associated with self-reported Caucasian donors. The aim of the study was to test whether cataloging public T cell receptors could identify signatures of past pathogen exposure. The study profiled the T cell repertoires of about 640 subjects by immunosequencing and related them to cytomegalovirus serostatus. Besides the first cohort of 500 to 700 subjects, a separate validation cohort made up of 120 different subjects was used. To predict cytomegalovirus infection status, the study combined high-throughput TCR immunosequencing, statistical association of individual TCRs with disease status, and machine learning. To study patterns of TCR occurrence, a later analysis re-analyzed previously published TCR beta repertoires from around 700 donors and added high-resolution HLA genotyping. The later analysis used no new phenotypic data to find candidate immune exposures, relying instead on TCR beta sequences and their occurrence across donors. In an earlier analysis of over 550 of the donors, high-throughput TCR beta sequencing was used to judge whether each TCR beta V gene segment behaved as functional or pseudogenic. Donor age, sex, ethnicity and CMV serostatus were collected together with the repertoire data. Genome-wide SNP genotypes for about 65% of the 666 donors were used in a later genetic analysis, which treated that subset as a discovery cohort. All discovery cohort repertoires had been generated using a single sequencing platform. Both class I and class II loci were covered by HLA typing, at four-digit resolution. Typing coverage varied by locus: about 629-640 donors for A, B, C, DRB1 and DQB1; roughly 520 for DQA1; more than 600 for DPA1; fewer than 480 for DPB1. A handful of DR-DQ haplotypes were treated as single units for association and clustering because of strong linkage in the cohort. Among some 400 genotyped donors of the cohort, an average of about 240,000 unique TCR beta nucleotide sequences was sequenced per donor, of which about 19% were non-productive. Overall study results and their limits: The classifier was reported to diagnose cytomegalovirus status with high specificity and sensitivity in both the original cohort and the validation cohort. In a later genetic analysis, a missense DCLRE1C variant was associated with V-gene and J-gene trimming of TCR beta chains, and the association was replicated in an independent cohort. In a later analysis, most CMV-associated TCR beta chains were found to appear HLA-restricted, with HLA associations seemingly driven largely by CMV exposure. The sequencing pipeline was judged likely to have produced a cluster of highly shared sequence variants as a technical artifact. The authors suggested that the approach could potentially be generalized to other disease states and immunological phenotypes. The study gave a list of 150 to 200 TCR beta chains associated with cytomegalovirus. In a later analysis, HLA-associated TCR beta chains were found to be more clonally expanded and to have lower generation probabilities than equally common non-associated chains. When HLA alleles, especially DR and DQ, strongly co-occurred, TCR associations were difficult to assign to individual alleles. A later analysis reported that several top co-occurrence clusters appeared linked to parvovirus B19, influenza, CMV and Epstein-Barr virus. Linkage disequilibrium might explain the correlated functional status among segregating V segments, but an unknown experimental factor could not be ruled out. In this cohort, only TCR beta chains were sequenced, and detectable features were limited by the absence of alpha or paired-chain data. Because HLA typing was missing for some donors at each locus, association tests included only the typed subset. In a later analysis, the rate of TCR association differed among HLA loci, with DRB1 alleles having the most associated TCRs and HLA-C alleles having the fewest. For the cohort, immune exposure information was limited to CMV serostatus. A further reported finding was that TCR beta sequences accurately predicted the HLA-A and HLA-B alleles for most subjects in the first cohort. An earlier analysis of several hundred of the donors showed that most TCR beta V segments appeared in productive rearrangements either about 90% or about 30% of the time, which broadly matched IMGT annotations. In a later genetic analysis, fewer N-insertions in productive TCRs were reported among donors in an Asian-associated ancestry cluster than the roughly 700-donor mean. The 87-base-pair reads could not distinguish some IMGT-functional V segments, including TRBV6-2 and TRBV6-3, so those segments were excluded. The presence/absence analyses assumed that sequencing depth was roughly uniform across donors, and that assumption may not be true. In a later analysis, some 17,000 TCR beta sequences were associated with specific HLA alleles at a false discovery rate of 0.05. Because counts were too low, seventeen rarely observed V segments, including chromosome 9 orphons, were excluded from the earlier analysis of 587 of the donors. Most TCR sequences were seen in very few donors, while some public TCRs were found in many individuals. Three of the identified cytomegalovirus-associated TCR beta chains were confirmed in vitro to be specific for cytomegalovirus antigens.

Remarks on this clone: Its antigen is still unknown.

The library came from the immunoSEQ multiplex PCR assay. A mixture of 60 forward primers for TCR Vbeta segments and 13 reverse primers for TCR Jbeta segments was used in the multiplex PCR. A multiplex PCR assay on genomic DNA amplified the CDR3 region of rearranged TCR beta genes. The amplified TCR beta libraries were sequenced on the Illumina HiSeq System as 87-base-pair reads. The study's processing was this. A later analysis counted approximately 84 million unique TCR beta chains across the 650 to 700 repertoires, and roughly 10 million of these chains were shared by at least two donors. Raw reads were error-corrected and collapsed into unique sequences by a nearest-neighbor algorithm in which closely related sequences were merged to remove PCR and sequencing errors. CDR3 sequences were aligned to IMGT reference sequences to assign V, D and J gene segments. For a sequence to be retained, a match of at least six nucleotides was required to both a V gene segment and a J gene segment. Rearrangements were called productive when the CDR3 lacked stop codons and stayed in frame with V and J; all others were non-productive. CDR3 was defined by IMGT convention, running from the second conserved V-encoded cysteine to the conserved J-encoded phenylalanine. In an earlier analysis of more than 550 of the donors, sequences lacking an unambiguous match to a single V gene segment were excluded. An earlier analysis of around 600 of the donors classified V segments as functional when productive rearrangements were above 56.7% and as segregating when the standard deviation between donors was above 5%. To diagnose cytomegalovirus status from the catalog of TCR beta chain sequences, a statistical classification framework was built. In a later analysis, TCR nucleotide sequences were compared against IMGT/GENE-DB human TR gene sequences so that V and J genes could be assigned. In a later analysis, CDR3 sequences and most-parsimonious VDJ recombination scenarios were assigned using the TCRdist pipeline. In a later analysis, each TCR beta chain was defined by its CDR3 amino acid sequence together with its V-gene family, and reads without a unique V-gene family were excluded. A later analysis removed nearly 600 highly shared, low-generation-probability nucleotide sequences to deal with suspected cross-contamination and a sequencing artifact. In a later analysis, a clonal expansion index was calculated for each public chain from normalized within-repertoire ranks of inferred template counts. A later analysis computed generation probabilities with a VDJ recombination model fitted to out-of-frame rearrangements, and checked the results against IGoR. In a later analysis, TCR-TCR, TCR-HLA and TCR-CMV co-occurrence was scored with hypergeometric tests, and a repertoire-size bias correction was applied to TCR pairs. To estimate false discovery rates, a later analysis permuted the HLA or CMV assignments 20 times. In a later analysis, co-occurring TCRs were grouped using DBSCAN, with TCRdist sequence similarity added in when clustering inside HLA-allele-positive subsets. Repertoires with fewer than 30,000 or more than 120,000 public chains were left out of co-occurrence clustering, as were several repertoires with anomalous nucleotide sharing. TCRdb holds this immuneACCESS table with in-frame rearrangements only. Some clones are missing; in checked studies, unresolved V genes explain under half, and the rest has no known cause. The V and J calls and clone size are taken from that table; D and trimming were inferred from the DNA. The sample has 130,000 or so clones on record. Roughly 2% of the sample goes to the ten largest clones.

The cohort was made up of about 610 healthy bone marrow donors. At the time of sampling, every cohort member was nominally healthy, though immune exposures that went unrecorded were likely present. The donor tested CMV seronegative and was one of the 352 seronegative cohort members. Every donor gave a peripheral blood sample, and the peripheral blood mononuclear cells from that sample were used for TCR beta sequencing. Genomic DNA was extracted from the blood cell samples with the Qiagen DNeasy Blood Extraction Kit. From cysteine to phenylalanine, the CDR3 is 14 amino acids long. The sequence is cut down to CDR3 DNA, 42 bases in frame from base 1. V and J are truncated by 8 bases and 4 bases respectively, leaving an intervening sequence of 17 bases. The germline V gene encodes CDR1 MNHNS and CDR2 SASEGT.

The V gene is TRBV6-1 and the J gene is TRBJ1-2; TRBD1 might be the D gene, on 6 matching bases. The receptor's source is a woman in her sixties in good health and CMV-seronegative. Material: PBMCs. The CDR3 loop reads CASADRLPTYGYTF. At the DNA level, the sequence is TGTGCCAGCGCGGACAGACTTCCGACCTATGGCTACACCTTC.